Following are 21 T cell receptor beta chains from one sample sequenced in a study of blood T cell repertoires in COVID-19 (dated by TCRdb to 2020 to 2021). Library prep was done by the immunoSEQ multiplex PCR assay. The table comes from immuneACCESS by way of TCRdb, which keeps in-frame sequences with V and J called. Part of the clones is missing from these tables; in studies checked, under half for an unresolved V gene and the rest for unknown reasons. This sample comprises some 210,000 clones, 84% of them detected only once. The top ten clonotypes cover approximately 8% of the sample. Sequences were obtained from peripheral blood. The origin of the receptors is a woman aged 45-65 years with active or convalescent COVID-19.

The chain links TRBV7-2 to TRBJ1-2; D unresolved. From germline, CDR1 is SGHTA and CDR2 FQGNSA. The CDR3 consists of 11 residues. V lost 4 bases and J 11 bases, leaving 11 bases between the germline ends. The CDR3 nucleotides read TGTGCCAGCAGCTCCCGGGGTGGGTACACCTTC. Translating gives CASSSRGGYTF.

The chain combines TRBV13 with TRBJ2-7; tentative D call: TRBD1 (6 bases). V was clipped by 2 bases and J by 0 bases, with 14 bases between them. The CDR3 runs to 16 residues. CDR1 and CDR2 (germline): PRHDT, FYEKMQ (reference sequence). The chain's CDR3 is CASSLPQGPSSYEQYF. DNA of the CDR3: TGTGCCAGCAGCTTACCCCAGGGGCCGAGCTCCTACGAGCAGTACTTC.

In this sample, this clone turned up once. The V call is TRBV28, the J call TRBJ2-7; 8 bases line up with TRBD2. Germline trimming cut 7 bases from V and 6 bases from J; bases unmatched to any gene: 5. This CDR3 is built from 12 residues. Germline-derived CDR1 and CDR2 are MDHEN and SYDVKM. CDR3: CASTGLAGEQYF. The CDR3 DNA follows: TGTGCCAGCACCGGGCTAGCGGGCGAGCAGTACTTC.

The CDR3 region has the DNA TGCGCCAGCAGCTTACAAGACAGGACCTCTGGAAACACCATATATTTT. Translated: CASSLQDRTSGNTIYF. The chain carries TRBV5-1 and TRBJ1-3; tentatively, D is TRBD1 (6 bases). V was pared by 2 bases and J by 0 bases, with 12 bases between. The CDR3 length is 16 residues. Germline V lookup: CDR1 SGHRS, CDR2 YFSETQ.

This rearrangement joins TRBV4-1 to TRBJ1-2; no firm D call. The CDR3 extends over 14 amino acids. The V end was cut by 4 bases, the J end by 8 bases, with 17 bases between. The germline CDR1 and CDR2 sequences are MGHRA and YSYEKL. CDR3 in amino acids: CASSLERGYGGYTF. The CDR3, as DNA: TGCGCCAGCAGCCTGGAGCGGGGATATGGGGGCTACACCTTC.

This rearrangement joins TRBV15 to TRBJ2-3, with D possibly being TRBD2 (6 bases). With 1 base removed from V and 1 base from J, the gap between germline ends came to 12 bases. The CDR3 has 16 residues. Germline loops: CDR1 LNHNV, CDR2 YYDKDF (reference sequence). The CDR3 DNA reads TGTGCCACCAGCAGAGGGTGGGGAGGCGGCACAGATACGCAGTATTTT. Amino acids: CATSRGWGGGTDTQYF.

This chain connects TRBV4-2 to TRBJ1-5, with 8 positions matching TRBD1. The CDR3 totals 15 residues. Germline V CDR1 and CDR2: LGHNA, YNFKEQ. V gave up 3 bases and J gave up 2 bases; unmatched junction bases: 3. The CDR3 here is CASSHGTGGNQPQHF. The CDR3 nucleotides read TGTGCCAGCAGCCACGGGACAGGAGGCAATCAGCCCCAGCATTTT.

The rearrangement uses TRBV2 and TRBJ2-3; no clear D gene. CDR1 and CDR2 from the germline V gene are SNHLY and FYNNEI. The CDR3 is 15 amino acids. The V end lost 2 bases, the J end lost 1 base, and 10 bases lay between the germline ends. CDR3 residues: CASSETQRGTDTQYF. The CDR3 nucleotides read TGTGCCAGCAGTGAAACACAACGGGGCACAGATACGCAGTATTTT.

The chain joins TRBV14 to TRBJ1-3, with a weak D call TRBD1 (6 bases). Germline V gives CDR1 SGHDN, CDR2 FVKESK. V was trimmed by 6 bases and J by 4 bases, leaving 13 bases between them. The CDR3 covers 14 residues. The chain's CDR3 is CASRPTGPGNTIYF. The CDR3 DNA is TGTGCCAGCAGGCCCACAGGGCCCGGAAACACCATATATTTT.

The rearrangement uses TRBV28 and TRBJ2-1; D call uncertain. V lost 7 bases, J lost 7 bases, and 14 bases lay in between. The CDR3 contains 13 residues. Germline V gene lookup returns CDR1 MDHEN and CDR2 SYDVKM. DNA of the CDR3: TGTGCCAGCACCCCCGGTGAGTGGAATGAGCAGTTCTTC. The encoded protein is CASTPGEWNEQFF.

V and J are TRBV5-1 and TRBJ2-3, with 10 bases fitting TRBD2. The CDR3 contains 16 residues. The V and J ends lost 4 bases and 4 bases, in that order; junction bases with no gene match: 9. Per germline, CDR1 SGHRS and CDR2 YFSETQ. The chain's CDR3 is CASSPLERGGPDTQYF. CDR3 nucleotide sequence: TGCGCCAGCAGCCCCCTGGAGCGGGGGGGCCCAGATACGCAGTATTTT.

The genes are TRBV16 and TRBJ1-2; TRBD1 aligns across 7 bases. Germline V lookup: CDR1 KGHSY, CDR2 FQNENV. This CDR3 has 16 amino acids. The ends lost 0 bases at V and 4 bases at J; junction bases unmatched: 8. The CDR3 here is CASSQSGDSAIYGYTF. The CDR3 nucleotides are TGTGCCAGCAGCCAATCAGGGGACAGCGCTATCTATGGCTACACCTTC.

This chain's CDR3 is CASARVNTEAFF. The CDR3 DNA reads as TGTGCCAGCGCGAGGGTAAACACTGAAGCTTTCTTT. The chain has TRBV6-5 and TRBJ1-1, with unresolved D. CDR3 length equals 12 residues. V lost 8 bases and J 2 bases, leaving 9 bases between the germline ends. The V gene's germline CDR1 is MNHEY and CDR2 SVGAGI.

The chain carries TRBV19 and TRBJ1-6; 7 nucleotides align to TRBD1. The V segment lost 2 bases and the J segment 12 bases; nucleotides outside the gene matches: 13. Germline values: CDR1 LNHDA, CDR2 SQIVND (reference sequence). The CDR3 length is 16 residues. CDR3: CASSIRAGTADLPLHF. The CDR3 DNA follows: TGTGCCAGTAGTATAAGGGCCGGGACAGCGGATTTACCCCTCCACTTT.

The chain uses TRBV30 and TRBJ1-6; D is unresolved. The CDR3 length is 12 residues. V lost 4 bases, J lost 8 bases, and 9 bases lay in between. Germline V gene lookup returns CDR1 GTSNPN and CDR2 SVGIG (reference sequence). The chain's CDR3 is CAWTQEDSPLHF. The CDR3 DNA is TGTGCCTGGACCCAGGAGGATTCACCCCTCCACTTT.

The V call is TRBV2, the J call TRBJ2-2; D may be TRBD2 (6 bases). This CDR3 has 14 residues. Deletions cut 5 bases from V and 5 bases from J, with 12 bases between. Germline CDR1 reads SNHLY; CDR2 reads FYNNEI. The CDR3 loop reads CASSLLARTGELFF. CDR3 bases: TGTGCCAGCAGTCTTCTAGCGAGGACCGGGGAGCTGTTTTTT.

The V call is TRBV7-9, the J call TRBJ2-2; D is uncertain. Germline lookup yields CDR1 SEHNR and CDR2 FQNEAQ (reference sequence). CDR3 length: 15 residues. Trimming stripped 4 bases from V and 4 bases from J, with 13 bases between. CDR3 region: CASSYPGFGTGELFF. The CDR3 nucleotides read TGTGCCAGCAGCTACCCCGGGTTTGGCACCGGGGAGCTGTTTTTT.

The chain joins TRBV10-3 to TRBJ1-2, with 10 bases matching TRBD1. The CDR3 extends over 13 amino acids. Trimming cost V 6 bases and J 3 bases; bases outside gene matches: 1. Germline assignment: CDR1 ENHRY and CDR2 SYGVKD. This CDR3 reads CAIRGTGDYGYTF. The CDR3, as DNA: TGTGCCATCAGGGGGACAGGGGACTATGGCTACACCTTC.

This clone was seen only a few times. CDR3 protein: CASSLREDTEAFF. The CDR3, as DNA: TGCGCCAGCAGCTTGAGGGAGGACACTGAAGCTTTCTTT. V usage is TRBV5-1 and J usage is TRBJ1-1; no firm D call. The CDR3 is made up of 13 amino acids. Germline assignment: CDR1 SGHRS and CDR2 YFSETQ. Trimming left V 1 base short and J 3 bases short, with 7 bases between.

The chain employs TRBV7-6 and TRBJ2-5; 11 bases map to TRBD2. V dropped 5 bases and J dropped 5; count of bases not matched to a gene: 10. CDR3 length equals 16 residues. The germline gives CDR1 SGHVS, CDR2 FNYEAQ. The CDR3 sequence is CASSRATSGVWETQYF. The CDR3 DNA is TGTGCCAGCAGCCGGGCGACTAGCGGGGTTTGGGAGACCCAGTACTTC.

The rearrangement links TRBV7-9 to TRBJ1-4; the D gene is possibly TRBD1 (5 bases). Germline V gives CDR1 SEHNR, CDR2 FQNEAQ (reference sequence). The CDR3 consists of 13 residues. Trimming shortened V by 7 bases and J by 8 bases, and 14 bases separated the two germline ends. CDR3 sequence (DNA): TGTGCCAGCACGGGGCAGGGTAGGGAAAAACTGTTTTTT. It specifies CASTGQGREKLFF.